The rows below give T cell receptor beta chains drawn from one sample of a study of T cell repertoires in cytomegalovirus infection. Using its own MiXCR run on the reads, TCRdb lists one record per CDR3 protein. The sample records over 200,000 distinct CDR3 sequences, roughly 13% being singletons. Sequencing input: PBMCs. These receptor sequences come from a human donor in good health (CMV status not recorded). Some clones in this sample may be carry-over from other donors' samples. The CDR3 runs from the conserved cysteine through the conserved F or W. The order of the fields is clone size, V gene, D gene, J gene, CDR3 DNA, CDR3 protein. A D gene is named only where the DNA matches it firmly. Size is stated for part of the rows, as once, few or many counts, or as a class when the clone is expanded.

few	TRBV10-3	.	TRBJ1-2	TGTGCCATCAGTGAGTCAATCGGCAGCTACCAAAACTATGGCTACACCTTC	CAISESIGSYQNYGYTF
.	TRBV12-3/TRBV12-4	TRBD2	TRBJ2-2	TGTGCCAGCAGCCACACCACTGCGGGGGACAACACCGGGGAGCTGTTTTTT	CASSHTTAGDNTGELFF
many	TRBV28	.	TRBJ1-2	TGTGCCAGCAGGGATAACTATGGCTACACCTTC	CASRDNYGYTF
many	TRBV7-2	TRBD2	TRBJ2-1	TGTGCCACTCGACTAGCTAACAATGAGCAGTTCTTC	CATRLANNEQFF
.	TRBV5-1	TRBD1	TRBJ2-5	TGCGCCAGCAGCGTGCAGGGGGTCGGGGAGACCCAGTACTTC	CASSVQGVGETQYF
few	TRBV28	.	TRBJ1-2	TGTGCCAGCAGTTTATTATCTAACTATGGCTACACCTTC	CASSLLSNYGYTF
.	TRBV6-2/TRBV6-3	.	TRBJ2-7	TGTGCCAGCAATGACCATGGGCAGTCGGTCTACGAGCAGTACTTC	CASNDHGQSVYEQYF
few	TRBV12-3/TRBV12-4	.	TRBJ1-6	TGTGCCAGCGGCAGACAGATCTATAATTCACCCCTCCACTTT	CASGRQIYNSPLHF
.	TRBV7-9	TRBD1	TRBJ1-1	TGTGCCAGCAGCCCCAGGGGGGGGACAGGGAGTACTGAAGCTTTCTTT	CASSPRGGTGSTEAFF
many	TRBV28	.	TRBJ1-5	TGTGCCAGCACCTCGCGGCCCCGGGCCTTTCAATGGAGCAATCAGCCCCAGCATTTT	CASTSRPRAFQWSNQPQHF
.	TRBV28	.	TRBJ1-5	TGTGCCAGCAGTTCACCAGAAGAGGATCAGCCCCAGCATTTT	CASSSPEEDQPQHF
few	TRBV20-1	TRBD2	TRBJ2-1	TGCAGTGCTAGACCTACCAAGGGAAGCGGGAGGCTTTACAATGAGCAGTTCTTC	CSARPTKGSGRLYNEQFF
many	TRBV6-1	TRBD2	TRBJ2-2	TGTGCCAGCAGATTACGTCCAGCGGGGGGCAAGACCGGGGAGCTGTTTTTT	CASRLRPAGGKTGELFF
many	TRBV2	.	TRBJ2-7	TGTGCCAGCAGTGAAGGCGGAGGGTACTACGAGCAGTACTTC	CASSEGGGYYEQYF
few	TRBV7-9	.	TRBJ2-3	TGTGCCAGCAGCTCCGGGCCCACAGATACGCAGTATTTT	CASSSGPTDTQYF
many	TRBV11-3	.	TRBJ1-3	TGTGCCAGCAGCTTAGACTCTGGAAACACCATATATTTT	CASSLDSGNTIYF
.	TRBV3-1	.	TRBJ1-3	TGTGCCAGCAGCCTTCGTGGGCCATCTGGAAACACCATATATTTT	CASSLRGPSGNTIYF
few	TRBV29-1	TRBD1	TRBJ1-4	TGCAGCGTCCAACAGGGGGGGGGTAGTGAAAAACTGTTTTTT	CSVQQGGGSEKLFF
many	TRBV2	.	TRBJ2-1	TGTGCCAGCTTGGGAAACAATGAGCAGTTCTTC	CASLGNNEQFF
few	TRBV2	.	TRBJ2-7	TGTGCCGGTAAGACAGTCTACGAGCAGTACTTC	CAGKTVYEQYF
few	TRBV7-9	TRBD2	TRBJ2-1	TGTGCCAGCAGCTCCCCCCCCACTAGCGGGGAAAACAATGAGCAGTTCTTC	CASSSPPTSGENNEQFF
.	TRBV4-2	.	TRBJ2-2	TGTGCCAGCAGCCAAGCGGGAGTAGGGGACACCGGGGAGCTGTTTTTT	CASSQAGVGDTGELFF
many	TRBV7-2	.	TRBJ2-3	TGTGCCAGCAGCCTCCTCATGGGGGCAGATACGCAGTATTTT	CASSLLMGADTQYF
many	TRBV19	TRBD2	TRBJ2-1	TGTGCCAGTAGTATATTTGCTAGCGGCGGTGAGCAGTTCTTC	CASSIFASGGEQFF
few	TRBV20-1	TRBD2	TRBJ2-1	TGCAGTGCTTCCCTAGCGGGAGATTTCTACAATGAGCAGTTCTTC	CSASLAGDFYNEQFF
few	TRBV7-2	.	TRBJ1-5	TGTGCCAGCAGCCGCCCCGGGCAGCCCCAGCATTTT	CASSRPGQPQHF
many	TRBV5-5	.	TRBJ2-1	TGTGCCAGCAGCTTTAACAGTATGAACGAGCAGTTCTTC	CASSFNSMNEQFF
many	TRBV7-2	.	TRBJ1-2	TGTGCCAGCAGCTTACGTGGTGGCTACACCTTC	CASSLRGGYTF
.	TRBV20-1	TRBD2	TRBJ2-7	TGCAGTGCTAGCGCAGGATCTAGCGGGAGGGCAGCCGAGCAGTACTTC	CSASAGSSGRAAEQYF
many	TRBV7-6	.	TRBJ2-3	TGTGCCAGCAGCTTAGCGTTTAAAGATACGCAGTATTTT	CASSLAFKDTQYF
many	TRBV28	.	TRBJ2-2	TGTGCCAGCGCTCCCCAGGGGGGGACCGGGGAGCTGTTTTTT	CASAPQGGTGELFF
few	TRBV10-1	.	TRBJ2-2	TGCGCCAGCAGTGAGTCACGGAGGACCGACACCGGGGAGCTGTTTTTT	CASSESRRTDTGELFF
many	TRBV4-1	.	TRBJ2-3	TGCGCCAGCAGCCAAGATAGGACTTCCACAGATACGCAGTATTTT	CASSQDRTSTDTQYF
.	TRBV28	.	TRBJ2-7	TGTGCCAGCAGTTTCGGGGGCCTCGAGCAGTACTTC	CASSFGGLEQYF
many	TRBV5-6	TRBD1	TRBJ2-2	TGTGCCAGCAGCTTGTACAGGGACAGGGTCACGAACACCGGGGAGCTGTTTTTT	CASSLYRDRVTNTGELFF
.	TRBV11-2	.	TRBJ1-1	TGTGCCAGCAGCTTAACTACAGGGTTCTTTCCTGAAGCTTTCTTT	CASSLTTGFFPEAFF
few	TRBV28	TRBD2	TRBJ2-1	TGTGCCACTAGGGAGGGAGCCTCCTCCTACAATGAGCAGTTCTTC	CATREGASSYNEQFF
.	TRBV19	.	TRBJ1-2	TGTGCCAGTAGTTTCTCAGCGGGCGGGAACCTCTATGGCTACACCTTC	CASSFSAGGNLYGYTF
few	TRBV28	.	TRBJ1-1	TGTGCCACCGAAAGCCTGGATGGGGCTGAAGCTTTCTTT	CATESLDGAEAFF
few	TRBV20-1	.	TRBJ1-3	TGCAGTGCTACCAAGACAGGACGGAACACCATATATTTT	CSATKTGRNTIYF
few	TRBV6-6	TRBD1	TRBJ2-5	TGTGCCAGCGGGGACAGGGTTTTGGAGACCCAGTACTTC	CASGDRVLETQYF
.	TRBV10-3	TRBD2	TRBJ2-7	TGTGCCATCGCGGGAGATAATGTCGACGAGCAGTACTTC	CAIAGDNVDEQYF
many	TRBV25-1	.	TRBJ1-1	TGTGCCACCAAGGACAGTATGAACACTGAAGCTTTCTTT	CATKDSMNTEAFF
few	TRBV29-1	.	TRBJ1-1	TGCAGCGTTGTGGCGTTCACTGAAGCTTTCTTT	CSVVAFTEAFF
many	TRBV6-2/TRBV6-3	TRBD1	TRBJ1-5	TGTGCCAGCAGTTCGAGGACAGGGAGGAAAGGCAATCAGCCCCAGCATTTT	CASSSRTGRKGNQPQHF
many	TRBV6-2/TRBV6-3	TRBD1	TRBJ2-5	TGTGCCAGCAGTACAGGGGGAGAGACCCAGTACTTC	CASSTGGETQYF
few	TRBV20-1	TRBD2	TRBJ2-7	TGCAGTGCTAGAGTGGGGGGGTACAACGAGCAGTACTTC	CSARVGGYNEQYF
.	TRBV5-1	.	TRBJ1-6	TGCGCCAGCAGCTTGGAAGGGGTGTCACCCCTCCACTTT	CASSLEGVSPLHF
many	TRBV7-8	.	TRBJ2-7	TGTGCCAGCAGCTTAGTCGGCCGGGAATTTGACTACGAGCAGTACTTC	CASSLVGREFDYEQYF